Listed below are T cell receptor beta chains from one sample, sequenced in a study of neurological immune-mediated disorders. TCRdb re-called the 5' RACE reads with MiXCR, one entry per CDR3 protein. The table includes 67,000 or so distinct CDR3 sequences, roughly 15% detected once. The sequencing sample was made of PBMCs. These TCRs come from a female donor with HTLV-1-associated myelopathy (HAM/TSP). The CDR3 runs from the conserved cysteine through the conserved F or W. Each record gives: V gene, D gene, clone size, J gene, CDR3 protein, CDR3 DNA. The D gene is left open where the match is weak. Some rows have no size entry. The others give once, few or many, or a class for an expanded clone.

TRBV5-1	TRBD1	NA	TRBJ2-5	CASKFLPTGFNRETQYF	TGCGCCAGCAAATTTCTCCCGACAGGGTTTAACAGAGAGACCCAGTACTTC
TRBV5-1	NA	many	TRBJ2-5	CASSLYPPGGNQETQYF	TGCGCCAGCAGCCTATATCCCCCAGGGGGGAACCAAGAGACCCAGTACTTC
TRBV5-1	TRBD1	many	TRBJ2-2	CASSSRDRGLTGELFF	TGCGCCAGCAGCTCCCGGGACAGGGGGCTAACCGGGGAGCTGTTTTTT
TRBV11-2	NA	many	TRBJ1-6	CASSLDPNSPLHF	TGTGCCAGCAGCTTAGATCCTAATTCACCCCTCCACTTT
TRBV10-2	TRBD2	many	TRBJ2-1	CASSLGGEGLNEQFF	TGCGCCAGCAGTTTGGGGGGGGAGGGTCTCAATGAGCAGTTCTTC
TRBV5-1	NA	many	TRBJ2-6	CASSYGGTGANVLTF	TGCGCCAGCAGCTATGGGGGGACTGGGGCCAACGTCCTGACTTTC
TRBV9	NA	many	TRBJ1-1	CASSPLEGVNTEAFF	TGTGCCAGCAGCCCATTGGAAGGGGTGAACACTGAAGCTTTCTTT
TRBV5-1	TRBD2	many	TRBJ2-2	CASSQGGAGELFF	TGCGCCAGCAGCCAGGGAGGGGCCGGGGAGCTGTTTTTT
TRBV2	NA	many	TRBJ2-2	CASSAYGLAGELFF	TGTGCCAGCAGTGCGTACGGGTTAGCCGGGGAGCTGTTTTTT
TRBV24-1	TRBD2	many	TRBJ2-1	CATSDTSGTSSNEQFF	TGTGCCACCAGTGATACCTCCGGGACTAGCTCTAATGAGCAGTTCTTC
TRBV20-1	NA	many	TRBJ2-1	CSARVGVTLYNEQFF	TGCAGTGCTAGAGTCGGAGTGACACTTTACAATGAGCAGTTCTTC
TRBV5-6	NA	many	TRBJ2-1	CASSLSYNEQFF	TGTGCCAGCAGCTTGAGCTACAATGAGCAGTTCTTC
TRBV28	NA	many	TRBJ2-1	CASSLRPYINEQFF	TGTGCCAGCAGTCTCCGGCCCTACATCAATGAGCAGTTCTTC
TRBV4-2	NA	many	TRBJ2-7	CASSQDRIYEQYF	TGTGCCAGCAGCCAAGATCGGATTTACGAGCAGTACTTC
TRBV12-3/TRBV12-4	TRBD1	NA	TRBJ1-1	CASRHGQGGTEAFF	TGTGCCAGCAGGCACGGACAGGGGGGAACTGAAGCTTTCTTT
TRBV2	TRBD1	many	TRBJ2-7	CATSGTGIYEQYF	TGTGCCACTTCCGGGACAGGGATCTACGAGCAGTACTTC
TRBV29-1	NA	medium-sized	TRBJ2-7	CSVGDGSYEQYF	TGCAGCGTTGGGGACGGCTCCTACGAGCAGTACTTC
TRBV27	TRBD1	many	TRBJ2-1	CASSPVWGQGTYNEQFF	TGTGCCAGCAGCCCCGTTTGGGGACAGGGGACCTACAATGAGCAGTTCTTC
TRBV2	NA	NA	TRBJ2-1	CASRDINNEQFF	TGTGCCAGCAGGGACATAAACAATGAGCAGTTCTTC
TRBV9	NA	many	TRBJ1-2	CASSVGRQNYGYTF	TGTGCCAGCAGCGTAGGTCGACAAAACTATGGCTACACCTTC
TRBV15	NA	many	TRBJ1-1	CATSRGSLRGTEAFF	TGTGCCACCAGCAGAGGGTCGCTAAGGGGTACTGAAGCTTTCTTT
TRBV5-1	NA	many	TRBJ2-7	CASCTATSFYEQYF	TGCGCCAGCTGCACGGCCACCTCATTCTACGAGCAGTACTTC
TRBV20-1	NA	many	TRBJ2-7	CSARRATNYEQYF	TGCAGTGCCCGCCGGGCGACCAACTACGAGCAGTACTTC
TRBV11-2	TRBD1	many	TRBJ2-7	CASSVGQSYEQYF	TGTGCCAGCAGCGTGGGACAGTCCTACGAGCAGTACTTC
TRBV5-1	NA	medium-sized	TRBJ2-2	CASSLGTTGELFF	TGCGCCAGCAGCTTGGGGACCACCGGGGAGCTGTTTTTT
TRBV7-2	NA	NA	TRBJ1-5	CASSITGGNSNQPQHF	TGTGCCAGCAGTATAACGGGGGGAAACAGCAATCAGCCCCAGCATTTT
TRBV5-1	TRBD2	many	TRBJ2-3	CASSPIAGGGDTQYF	TGCGCCAGCTCCCCCATAGCGGGGGGTGGGGATACGCAGTATTTT
TRBV29-1	NA	many	TRBJ1-1	CSVNELEAFF	TGCAGCGTTAACGAGCTTGAAGCTTTCTTT
TRBV5-1	TRBD2	many	TRBJ2-7	CASSLTSGGDEQYF	TGCGCCAGCAGCTTGACTAGCGGGGGGGACGAGCAGTACTTC
TRBV29-1	TRBD1	many	TRBJ1-1	CSARTGEAFF	TGCAGCGCCCGGACAGGTGAAGCTTTCTTT
TRBV2	NA	many	TRBJ2-1	CASSEVGGGSYNEQFF	TGTGCCAGCAGTGAAGTTGGGGGAGGCTCCTACAATGAGCAGTTCTTC
TRBV4-2	NA	NA	TRBJ2-5	CASSQTGIRETQYF	TGTGCCAGCAGCCAAACGGGCATCCGAGAGACACAGTACTTC
TRBV12-3/TRBV12-4	NA	few	TRBJ2-1	CASSRATSYNEQFF	TGTGCCAGCAGTCGGGCCACCTCCTACAATGAGCAGTTCTTC
TRBV9	TRBD1	many	TRBJ2-1	CASSVVGTGYNEQFF	TGTGCCAGCAGCGTAGTTGGGACAGGGTACAATGAGCAGTTCTTC
TRBV9	TRBD1	many	TRBJ2-2	CASSAWDRVDTGELFF	TGTGCCAGCAGCGCATGGGACAGGGTGGACACCGGGGAGCTGTTTTTT
TRBV5-1	TRBD2	many	TRBJ2-1	CASSPLAGSYNEQFF	TGTGCCAGCAGTCCATTAGCGGGCTCCTACAATGAGCAGTTCTTC
TRBV5-6	NA	many	TRBJ2-7	CASSLVRSSYEQYF	TGTGCCAGCAGCTTAGTGAGGAGCTCCTACGAGCAGTACTTC
TRBV4-1	TRBD1	many	TRBJ1-3	CASSQGMGQGDGNTIYF	TGCGCCAGCAGCCAAGGAATGGGACAGGGGGACGGAAACACCATATATTTT
TRBV27	NA	many	TRBJ1-2	CASSPTPESIYGYTF	TGTGCCAGCAGTCCAACCCCCGAGAGTATCTATGGCTACACCTTC
TRBV2	NA	many	TRBJ2-7	CASSEVRAYEQYF	TGTGCCAGCAGTGAAGTCCGGGCTTACGAGCAGTACTTC
TRBV5-1	TRBD1	many	TRBJ2-7	CASSETGYYEQYF	TGCGCCAGCAGCGAGACAGGGTATTACGAGCAGTACTTC